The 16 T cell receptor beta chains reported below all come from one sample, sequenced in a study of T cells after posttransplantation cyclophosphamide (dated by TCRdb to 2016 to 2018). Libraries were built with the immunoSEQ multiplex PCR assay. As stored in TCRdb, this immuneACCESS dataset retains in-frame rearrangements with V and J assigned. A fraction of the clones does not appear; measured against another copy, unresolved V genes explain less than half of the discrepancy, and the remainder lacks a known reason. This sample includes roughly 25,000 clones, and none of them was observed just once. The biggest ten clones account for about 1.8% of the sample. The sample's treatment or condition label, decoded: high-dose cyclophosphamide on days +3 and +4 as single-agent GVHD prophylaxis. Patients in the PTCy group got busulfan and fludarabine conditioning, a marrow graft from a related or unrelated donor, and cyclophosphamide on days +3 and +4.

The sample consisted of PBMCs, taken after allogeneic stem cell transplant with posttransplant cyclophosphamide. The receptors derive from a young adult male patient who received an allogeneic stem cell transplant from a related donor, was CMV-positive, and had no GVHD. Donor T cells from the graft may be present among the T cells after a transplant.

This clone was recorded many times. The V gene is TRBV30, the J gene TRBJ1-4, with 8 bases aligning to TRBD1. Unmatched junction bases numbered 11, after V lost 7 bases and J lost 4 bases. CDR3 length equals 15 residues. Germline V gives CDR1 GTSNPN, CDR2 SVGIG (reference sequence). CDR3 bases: TGTGCCTCCGAAGAGACAGGGGTTCTTAATGAAAAACTGTTTTTT. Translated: CASEETGVLNEKLFF.

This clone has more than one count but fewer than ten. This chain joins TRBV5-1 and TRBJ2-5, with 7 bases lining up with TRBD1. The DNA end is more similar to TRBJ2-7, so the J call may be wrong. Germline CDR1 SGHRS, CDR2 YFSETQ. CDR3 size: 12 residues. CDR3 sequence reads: CASRGGTYEQYF. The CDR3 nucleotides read TGCGCCAGCAGAGGGGGCACCTACGAGCAGTACTTC.

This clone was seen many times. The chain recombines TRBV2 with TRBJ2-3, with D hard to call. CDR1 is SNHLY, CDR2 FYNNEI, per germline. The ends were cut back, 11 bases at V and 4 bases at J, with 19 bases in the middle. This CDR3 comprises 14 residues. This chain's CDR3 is CASTYTAMADTQYF. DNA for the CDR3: TGTGCCTCCACCTATACCGCGATGGCAGATACGCAGTATTTT.

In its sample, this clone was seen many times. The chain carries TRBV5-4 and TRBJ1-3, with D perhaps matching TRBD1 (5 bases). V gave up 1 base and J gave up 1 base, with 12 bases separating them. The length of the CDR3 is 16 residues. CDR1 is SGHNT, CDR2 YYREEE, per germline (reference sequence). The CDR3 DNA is TGTGCCAGCAGCTTGCAGGGACTATATTCTGGAAACACCATATATTTT. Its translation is CASSLQGLYSGNTIYF.

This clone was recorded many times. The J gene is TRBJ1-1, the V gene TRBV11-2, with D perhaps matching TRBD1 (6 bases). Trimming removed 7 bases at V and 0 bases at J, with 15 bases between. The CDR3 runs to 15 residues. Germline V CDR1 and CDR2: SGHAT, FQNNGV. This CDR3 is CASNAMQGLNTEAFF. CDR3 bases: TGTGCCAGCAACGCTATGCAGGGGTTGAACACTGAAGCTTTCTTT.

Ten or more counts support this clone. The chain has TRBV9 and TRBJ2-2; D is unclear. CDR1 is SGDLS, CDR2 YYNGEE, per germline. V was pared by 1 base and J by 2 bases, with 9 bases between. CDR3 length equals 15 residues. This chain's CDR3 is CASSVWADNTGELFF. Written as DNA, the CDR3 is TGTGCCAGCAGCGTATGGGCAGATAACACCGGGGAGCTGTTTTTT.

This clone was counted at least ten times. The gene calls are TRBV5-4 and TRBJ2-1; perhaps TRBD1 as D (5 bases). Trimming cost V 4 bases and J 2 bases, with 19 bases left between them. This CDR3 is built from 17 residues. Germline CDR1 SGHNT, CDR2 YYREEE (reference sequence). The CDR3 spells CASSLFIRTFPYNEQFF. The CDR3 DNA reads TGTGCCAGCAGCCTCTTTATCCGGACATTCCCCTACAATGAGCAGTTCTTC.

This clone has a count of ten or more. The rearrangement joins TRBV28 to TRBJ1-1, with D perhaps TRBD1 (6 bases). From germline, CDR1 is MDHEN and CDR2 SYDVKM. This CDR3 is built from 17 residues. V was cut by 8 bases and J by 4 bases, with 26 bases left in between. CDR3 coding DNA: TGTGCCAGCTACCCTTCCCGGACAGACCCCGGGGCCACTGAAGCTTTCTTT. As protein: CASYPSRTDPGATEAFF.

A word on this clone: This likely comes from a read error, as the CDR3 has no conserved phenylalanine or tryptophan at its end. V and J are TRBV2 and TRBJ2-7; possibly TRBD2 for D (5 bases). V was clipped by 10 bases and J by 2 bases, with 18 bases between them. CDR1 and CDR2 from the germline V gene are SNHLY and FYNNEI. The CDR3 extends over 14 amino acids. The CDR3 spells CAIRAGRVTYEQYL. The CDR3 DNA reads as TGTGCCATCCGGGCTGGGAGAGTGACCTACGAGCAGTACCTC.

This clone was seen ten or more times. The CDR3 region has the DNA TGTGCCAGCAGCTTATATCTAGCGGGAGGGTACGAGCAGTACTTC. The encoded protein is CASSLYLAGGYEQYF. This chain joins TRBV7-8 and TRBJ2-7, with 12 bases that match TRBD2. The CDR3 runs 15 residues. Germline V gene sequence: CDR1 SGHVS, CDR2 FQNEAQ. Losses at the gene ends were 2 bases for V and 4 bases for J; bases not matched to a gene: 3.

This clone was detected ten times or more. CDR3 loop: CASSLDRVRNEQFF. DNA of the CDR3: TGTGCCAGCAGCCTCGACAGGGTGAGGAATGAGCAGTTCTTC. The genes are TRBV7-8 and TRBJ2-1; 7 bases agree with TRBD1. V dropped 5 bases and J dropped 7; count of bases not matched to a gene: 8. CDR3 size: 14 residues. CDR1 is SGHVS and CDR2 is FQNEAQ in the germline V gene.

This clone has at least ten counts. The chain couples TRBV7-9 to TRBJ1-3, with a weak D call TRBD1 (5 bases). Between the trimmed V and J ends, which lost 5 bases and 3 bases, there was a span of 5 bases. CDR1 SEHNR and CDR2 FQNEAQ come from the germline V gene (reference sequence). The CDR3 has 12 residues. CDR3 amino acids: CASSQGGNTIYF. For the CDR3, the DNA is TGTGCCAGCAGCCAGGGTGGAAACACCATATATTTT.

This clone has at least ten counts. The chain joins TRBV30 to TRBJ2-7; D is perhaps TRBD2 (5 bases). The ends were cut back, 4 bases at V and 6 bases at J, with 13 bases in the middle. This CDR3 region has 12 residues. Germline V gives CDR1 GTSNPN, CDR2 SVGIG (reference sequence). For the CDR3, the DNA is TGTGCCTGGACCGCCGGGAAGAGCGAGCAGTACTTC. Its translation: CAWTAGKSEQYF.

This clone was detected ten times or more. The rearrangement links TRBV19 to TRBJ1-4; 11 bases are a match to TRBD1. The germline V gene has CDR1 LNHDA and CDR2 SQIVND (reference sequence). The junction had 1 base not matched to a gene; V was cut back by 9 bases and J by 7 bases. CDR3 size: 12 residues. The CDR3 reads CASGTGGEKLFF. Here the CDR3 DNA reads TGTGCCAGCGGGACAGGGGGTGAAAAACTGTTTTTT.

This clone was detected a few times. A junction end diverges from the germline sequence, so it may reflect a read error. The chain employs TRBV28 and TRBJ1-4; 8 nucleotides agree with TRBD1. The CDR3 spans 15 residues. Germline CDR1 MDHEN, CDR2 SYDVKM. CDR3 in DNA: TGTGCCAGCAGGCCTCCAGGGGGCAATAATGGAAAACTGTTTTTT. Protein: CASRPPGGNNGKLFF.

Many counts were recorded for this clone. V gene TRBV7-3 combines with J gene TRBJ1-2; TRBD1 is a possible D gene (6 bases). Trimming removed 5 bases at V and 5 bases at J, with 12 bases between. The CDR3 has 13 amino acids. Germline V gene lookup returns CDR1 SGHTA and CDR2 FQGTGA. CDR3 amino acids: CASSLIGGYGYTF. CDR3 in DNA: TGTGCCAGCAGCCTAATAGGGGGATATGGCTACACCTTC.